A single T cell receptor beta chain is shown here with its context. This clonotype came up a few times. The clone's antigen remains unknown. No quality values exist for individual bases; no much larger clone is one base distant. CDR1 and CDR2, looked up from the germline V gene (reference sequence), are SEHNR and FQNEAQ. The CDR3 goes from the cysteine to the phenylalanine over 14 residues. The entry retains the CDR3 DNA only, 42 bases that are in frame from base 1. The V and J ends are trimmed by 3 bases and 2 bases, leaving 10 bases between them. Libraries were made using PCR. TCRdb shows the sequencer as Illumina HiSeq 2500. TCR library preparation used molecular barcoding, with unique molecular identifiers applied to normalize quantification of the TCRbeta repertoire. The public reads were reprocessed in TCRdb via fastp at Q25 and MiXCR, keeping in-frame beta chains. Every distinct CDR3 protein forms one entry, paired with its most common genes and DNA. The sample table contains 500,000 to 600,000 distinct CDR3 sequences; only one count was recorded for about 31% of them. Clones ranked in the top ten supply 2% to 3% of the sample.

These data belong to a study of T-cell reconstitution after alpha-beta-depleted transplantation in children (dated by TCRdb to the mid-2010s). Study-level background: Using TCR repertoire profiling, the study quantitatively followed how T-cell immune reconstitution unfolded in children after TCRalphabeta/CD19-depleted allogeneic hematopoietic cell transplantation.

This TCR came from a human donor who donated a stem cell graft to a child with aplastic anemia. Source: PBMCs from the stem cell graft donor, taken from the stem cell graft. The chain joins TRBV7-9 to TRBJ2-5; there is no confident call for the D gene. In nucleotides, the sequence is TGTGCCAGCAGCTTCACAGCCAGGCAAGAGACCCAGTACTTC. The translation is CASSFTARQETQYF.